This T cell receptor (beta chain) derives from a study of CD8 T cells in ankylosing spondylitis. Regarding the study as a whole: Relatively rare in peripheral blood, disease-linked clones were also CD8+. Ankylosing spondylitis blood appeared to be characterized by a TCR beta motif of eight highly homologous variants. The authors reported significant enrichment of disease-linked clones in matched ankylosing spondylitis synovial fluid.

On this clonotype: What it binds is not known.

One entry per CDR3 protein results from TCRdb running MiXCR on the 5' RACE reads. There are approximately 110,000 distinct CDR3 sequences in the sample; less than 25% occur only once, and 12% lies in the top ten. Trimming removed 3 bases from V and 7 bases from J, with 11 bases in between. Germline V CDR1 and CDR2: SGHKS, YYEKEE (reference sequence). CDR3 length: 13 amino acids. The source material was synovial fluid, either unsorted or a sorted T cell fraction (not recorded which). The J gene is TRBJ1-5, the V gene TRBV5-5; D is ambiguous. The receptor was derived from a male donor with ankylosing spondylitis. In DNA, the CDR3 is TGTGCCAGCAGCTCCCACCTAGAGCAGCCCCAGCATTTT. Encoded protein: CASSSHLEQPQHF.